The source of this T cell receptor (beta chain) is a study of OX40 agonist ivuxolimab in advanced cancers. About the investigation overall: The costimulatory receptor OX40 (CD134) was targeted by ivuxolimab, a fully human IgG2 agonistic monoclonal antibody. Intravenous ivuxolimab was administered to patients every 2 weeks at six dose levels: 0.01, 0.1, 0.3, 1.5, 3 and 10 mg/kg. Among the 52 dose-escalation patients, about 20 had hepatocellular carcinoma, roughly 15 melanoma, 9 renal cell carcinoma and 9 head and neck cancer. The dose-escalation cohort was around 83% male with a mean age of approximately 60 years, ranging from roughly 20 to 80. Prior anti-PD-1, anti-PD-L1 or anti-CTLA-4 therapy was permitted, and 30% to 50% of dose-escalation patients had received checkpoint inhibitors. Partial responses occurred in three dose-escalation patients: two with cutaneous melanoma and one with hepatocellular carcinoma. The purpose of peripheral TCRbeta sequencing was to test whether ivuxolimab changed TCR sequence diversity and led to clonal T-cell expansion. The paper reports the monotherapy dose-escalation portion (N of about 50 patients) of the phase I ivuxolimab trial.

For sequencing of the TCRbeta CDR3 region, genomic DNA was extracted from the sorted cells. The immunoSEQ Assay was used to sequence the TCRbeta CDR3 regions. In its TCRdb copy, this immuneACCESS table keeps in-frame sequences only and misses some clones. Where compared with another copy, unresolved V genes explain less than half of these, and the others have no known cause. Present in this sample are 70,000 or so clones, roughly 89% of which were seen just once. The biggest ten clones account for roughly 10% of the sample. Patients with a history of autoimmune disease or receiving systemic immunosuppression were excluded from the trial. Peripheral blood for TCR sequencing was collected from all dose cohorts at baseline, on cycle 4 day 1, and on cycle 7 day 1. Samples were obtained from an open-label, multicenter, first-in-human phase I dose-escalation trial of ivuxolimab. Adults with locally advanced or metastatic melanoma, renal cell carcinoma, hepatocellular carcinoma or head and neck squamous cell carcinoma were enrolled in the trial. CD4+ and CD8+ T cells were sorted separately from peripheral blood before TCR sequencing.

Worth noting for this clone: Its antigen has not been determined. No per-base quality is available; no much larger clone lies one base away.

What the work shows at the level of the full study, not this receptor alone: The antigen specificity of the clonally expanded peripheral T cells was not determined. Partial responders in the 0.1-3.0 mg/kg groups had among the lowest normalized peripheral clonal expansion, especially among CD8+ T cells. At doses of 0.1 to 3.0 mg/kg, clonal expansion of both CD4+ and CD8+ T cells in blood was seen between baseline and week 6. Low levels of normalized T-cell clonal expansion were also seen in some nonresponding patients. After ivuxolimab, expanded clones were on average more numerous among CD8+ T cells than among CD4+ T cells.

Sequenced material: CD4+ or CD8+ T cells sorted from blood, taken in a trial of the OX40 agonist ivuxolimab. The TCR was taken from an adult with an advanced solid tumor such as melanoma, head and neck, liver or kidney cancer.

In nucleotides, the sequence is TGTGCCAGCAGTGTGGACAGGAGATACGAGCAGTACTTC. Its protein reads: CASSVDRRYEQYF. The rearrangement combines TRBV2 with TRBJ2-7, with 7 bases in between that match TRBD1. The CDR3 covers 13 residues, taking in both the cysteine and the phenylalanine. Just CDR3 DNA is preserved here, 39 bases in frame from base 1. The germline V gene specifies SNHLY as CDR1 and FYNNEI as CDR2. The germline V end is reduced by 4 bases and the J end by 4 bases; junction bases left unmatched: 4.